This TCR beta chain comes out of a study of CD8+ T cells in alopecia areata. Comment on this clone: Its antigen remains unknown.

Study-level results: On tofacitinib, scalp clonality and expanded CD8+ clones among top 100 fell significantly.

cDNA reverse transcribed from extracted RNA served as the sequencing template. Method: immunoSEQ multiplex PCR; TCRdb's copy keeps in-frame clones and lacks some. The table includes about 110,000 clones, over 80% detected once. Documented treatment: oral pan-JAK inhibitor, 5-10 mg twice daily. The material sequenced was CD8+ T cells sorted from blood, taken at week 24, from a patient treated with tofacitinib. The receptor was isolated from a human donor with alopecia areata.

The CDR3 DNA follows: TGCGCCAGCAGCCAAGATCTGACTGATGGCACCCTCCACTTT. Its protein product is CASSQDLTDGTLHF. This chain joins TRBV4-3 and TRBJ1-6; D gene uncertain. Germline CDR1 and CDR2: LGHNA and YSLEER. The CDR3 is 14 residues long. V lost 0 bases, J lost 14 bases, and 14 bases lay in between.